The clone carrying this TCR beta chain was observed at least ten times. The data belong to a study of T cells in Graves' hyperthyroidism and ophthalmopathy. It was RNA transcripts that yielded the amplified TCR beta CDR3 regions. During a first-round RT-PCR of the TCR CDR3, the HTBI primer set was used. TCRdb re-called the multiplex PCR reads with MiXCR, one entry per CDR3 protein. The sample holds 650,000 to 750,000 distinct CDR3 sequences, roughly 15% seen once. This TCR derives from a woman aged 18 to 35 with Graves' hyperthyroidism. The sequenced sample consisted of blood.

DNA for the CDR3: TGTGCCAGCAGTTTAGAGGAGGGGCTTCAAGAGACCCAGTACTTC. Protein product: CASSLEEGLQETQYF. This chain connects TRBV28 to TRBJ2-5, with D maybe TRBD2 (6 bases). V lost 2 bases and J lost 2, with 12 bases in between. Germline V CDR1 and CDR2: MDHEN, SYDVKM. The CDR3 is made up of 15 amino acids.